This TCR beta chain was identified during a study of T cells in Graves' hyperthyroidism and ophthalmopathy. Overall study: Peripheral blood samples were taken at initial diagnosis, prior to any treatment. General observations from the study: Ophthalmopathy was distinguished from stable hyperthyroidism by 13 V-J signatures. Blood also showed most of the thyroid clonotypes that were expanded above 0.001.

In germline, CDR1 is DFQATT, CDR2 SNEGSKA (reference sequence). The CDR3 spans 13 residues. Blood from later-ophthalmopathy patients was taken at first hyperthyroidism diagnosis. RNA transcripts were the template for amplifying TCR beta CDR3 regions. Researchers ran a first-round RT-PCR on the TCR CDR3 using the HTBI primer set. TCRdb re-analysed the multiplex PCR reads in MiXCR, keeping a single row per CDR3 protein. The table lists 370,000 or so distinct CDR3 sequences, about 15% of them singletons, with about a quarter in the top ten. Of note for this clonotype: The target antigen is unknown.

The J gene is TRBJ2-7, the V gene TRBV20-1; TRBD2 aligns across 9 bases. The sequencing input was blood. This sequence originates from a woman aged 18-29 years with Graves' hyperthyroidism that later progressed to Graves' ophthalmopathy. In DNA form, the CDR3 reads TGCAGCGCGCCAAGCGGGAGGATCTACGAGCAGTACTTC. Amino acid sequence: CSAPSGRIYEQYF.